The next 14 T cell receptor beta chains were all read from a single sample in a study of CD8 T cells in Susac syndrome. RNA, at about 0.45 to 1 ug, was reverse transcribed with random hexamers. From the immunoSEQ multiplex PCR reads, TCRdb called clonotypes with MiXCR, one entry per CDR3 protein. The data show around 200,000 distinct CDR3 sequences, roughly 90% seen once. Input material: CD8+ T cells from PBMCs. These receptors all stem from a human donor with multiple sclerosis.

V gene TRBV27 combines with J gene TRBJ1-1; possible D gene TRBD1, 5 bases. The V end was cut by 3 bases, the J end by 4 bases, with 12 bases between. The CDR3 length is 14 residues. The V gene's germline CDR1 is MNHEY and CDR2 SMNVEV (reference sequence). In nucleotides, the CDR3 is TGTGCCAGCAGTTTTGAGGGGACGGCCACTGAAGCTTTCTTT. Translation: CASSFEGTATEAFF.

The count of this clonotype is one. J is TRBJ2-2 and V is TRBV13; D is perhaps TRBD2 (6 bases). The CDR3 has 16 amino acids. Germline CDR1 and CDR2: PRHDT and FYEKMQ (reference sequence). Between the trimmed V and J ends, which lost 5 bases and 2 bases, there was a span of 15 bases. The CDR3 DNA sequence: TGTGCCAGCAGCCGGTATGCGGGGCTAAACACCGGGGAGCTGTTTTTT. Translating gives CASSRYAGLNTGELFF.

V gene TRBV12-3 or TRBV12-4 combines with J gene TRBJ2-7; D is unclear. The CDR3 is 13 amino acids. V lost 2 bases to trimming and J lost 0 bases, with 5 bases between them. The CDR3: CASSLYDSYEQYF. CDR3 DNA: TGTGCCAGCAGTTTATATGACTCCTACGAGCAGTACTTC.

The chain recombines TRBV5-6 with TRBJ2-5, with 9 bases matching TRBD2. The V and J ends lost 0 bases and 1 base, in that order; junction bases with no gene match: 7. The CDR3 sequence is 17 residues long. Germline loops: CDR1 SGHDT, CDR2 YYEEEE. CDR3: CASSLDYATSGQETQYF. The CDR3 nucleotides read TGTGCCAGCAGCTTGGACTACGCGACTAGCGGCCAAGAGACCCAGTACTTC.

The chain uses TRBV6-2 or TRBV6-3 and TRBJ2-7; D is tentatively TRBD1 or TRBD2 (5 bases each). V was cut by 6 bases and J by 3 bases, with 9 bases left in between. The CDR3 length is 12 residues. Germline CDR1 reads MNHEY; CDR2 reads SVGEGT. The CDR3, as DNA: TGTGCCAGCAGCGCAGGGAGCTACGAGCAGTACTTC. It codes for CASSAGSYEQYF.

The gene calls are TRBV29-1 and TRBJ1-4; 7 bases are shared with TRBD1. J gave up 7 bases and V 5 bases, and 7 bases lay outside the gene matches. The CDR3 is 13 residues long. Germline V lookup: CDR1 SQVTM, CDR2 ANQGSEA. CDR3 sequence reads: CSVYAGGGEKLFF. DNA for the CDR3: TGCAGCGTTTACGCAGGGGGTGGTGAAAAACTGTTTTTT.

The V and J genes are TRBV4-1 and TRBJ2-3; 9 bases are a match to TRBD1. Germline values: CDR1 MGHRA, CDR2 YSYEKL. The CDR3 is made up of 16 amino acids. Trimming removed 1 base from V and 3 bases from J; junction bases left unmatched: 5. The CDR3 here is CASSQGGTGSTDTQYF. The CDR3 bases are TGCGCCAGCAGCCAAGGAGGGACAGGGTCAACAGATACGCAGTATTTT.

The gene calls are TRBV28 and TRBJ2-4; possible D gene TRBD1, 6 bases. Per germline, CDR1 MDHEN and CDR2 SYDVKM. CDR3 size: 14 residues. V lost 2 bases to trimming and J lost 7 bases, with 12 bases between them. The CDR3 sequence is CASSLRTGWNIQYF. The DNA of the CDR3 is TGTGCCAGCAGTTTACGCACAGGGTGGAACATTCAGTACTTC. Based on the CDR3 plus reference TRBV28 and TRBJ2-4, the full variable domain is DVKVTQSSRYLVKRTGEKVFLECVQDMDHENMFWYRQDPGLGLRLIYFSYDVKMKEKGDIPEGYSVSREKKERFSLILESASTNQTSMYLCASSLRTGWNIQYFGAGTRLSVL.

The chain links TRBV5-6 to TRBJ2-7, with D maybe TRBD1 (5 bases). The CDR3 is 14 residues long. The ends were cut back, 2 bases at V and 0 bases at J, with 9 bases in the middle. Germline V lookup: CDR1 SGHDT, CDR2 YYEEEE. The CDR3 coding sequence is TGTGCCAGCAGCTTCGCACAGGACTCCTACGAGCAGTACTTC. Translating gives CASSFAQDSYEQYF.

This sequence joins TRBV6-5 and TRBJ2-1; 8 bases line up with TRBD2. Germline values: CDR1 MNHEY, CDR2 SVGAGI. V dropped 0 bases and J dropped 5; count of bases not matched to a gene: 9. CDR3 size: 17 residues. CDR3 coding DNA: TGTGCCAGCAGTTACTCGCATTTACTAGCGGCGAACAATGAGCAGTTCTTC. It is translated as CASSYSHLLAANNEQFF.

The rearrangement links TRBV12-5 to TRBJ1-1, with 11 bases lining up with TRBD1. This CDR3 region has 14 residues. V shed 5 bases and J 1 base; nucleotides not matched to a gene: 0. Germline values: CDR1 LGHNT, CDR2 FRNRAP. CDR3 sequence: CASGGQGANTEAFF. The CDR3 region has the DNA TGTGCTAGTGGTGGACAGGGGGCGAACACTGAAGCTTTCTTT.

The gene calls are TRBV12-3 or TRBV12-4 and TRBJ1-3; D not resolved. The CDR3 extends over 14 amino acids. Between the trimmed V and J ends, which lost 1 base and 2 bases, there was a span of 6 bases. CDR3 bases: TGTGCCAGCAGTTTAGGTAACGCTGGAAACACCATATATTTT. This sequence encodes CASSLGNAGNTIYF.

The rearrangement links TRBV18 to TRBJ2-7; D gene ambiguous. Germline lookup yields CDR1 KGHSH and CDR2 LQKENI. This CDR3 comprises 12 residues. Trimming shortened V by 1 base and J by 5 bases, and 6 bases separated the two germline ends. The CDR3 loop is CASSPRHDEQYF. In DNA form, the CDR3 reads TGTGCCAGCTCACCACGGCACGACGAGCAGTACTTC. Looking up the rest from reference TRBV18 and TRBJ2-7 gives the full variable domain: NAGVMQNPRHLVRRRGQEARLRCSPMKGHSHVYWYRQLPEEGLKFMVYLQKENIIDESGMPKERFSAEFPKEGPSILRIQQVVRGDSAAYFCASSPRHDEQYFGPGTRLTVT.

The rearrangement uses TRBV27 and TRBJ2-7; 7 bases line up with TRBD1. The CDR3 has 14 amino acids. V was clipped by 3 bases and J by 0 bases; unmatched bases: 2. In germline, CDR1 is MNHEY, CDR2 SMNVEV (reference sequence). CDR3 nucleotides: TGTGCCAGCAGTTTCCGGGACAGCTCCTACGAGCAGTACTTC. As protein: CASSFRDSSYEQYF.